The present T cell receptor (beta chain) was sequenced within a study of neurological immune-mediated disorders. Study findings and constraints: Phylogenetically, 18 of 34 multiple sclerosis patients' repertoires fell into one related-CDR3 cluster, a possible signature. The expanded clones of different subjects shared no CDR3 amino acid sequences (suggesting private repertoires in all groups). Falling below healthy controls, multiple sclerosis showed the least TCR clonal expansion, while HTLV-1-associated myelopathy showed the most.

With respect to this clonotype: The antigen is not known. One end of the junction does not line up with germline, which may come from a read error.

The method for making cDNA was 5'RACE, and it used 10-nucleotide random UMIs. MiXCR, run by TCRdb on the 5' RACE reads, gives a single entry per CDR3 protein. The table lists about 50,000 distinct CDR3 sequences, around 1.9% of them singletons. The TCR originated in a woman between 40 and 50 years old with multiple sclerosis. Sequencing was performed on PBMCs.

CDR3 loop: CASSVSGADKTQNF. As DNA, the CDR3 is TGTGCCAGCAGCGTTTCAGGGGCTGATAAGACCCAGAATTTT. The chain carries TRBV9 and TRBJ1-5; D might be TRBD1 (6 bases). The V gene's germline CDR1 is SGDLS and CDR2 YYNGEE. There are 14 residues in the CDR3.